The source of this TCR beta chain is a study of spatial heterogeneity in lung cancer. Overall study context: The donor population consisted of 72 patients with untreated, early-stage non-small cell lung cancer. After resection, follow-up PBMC samples were sequenced when available, at a median of roughly two years later. Detection of beta-chain sequences consistently exceeded that of alpha-chain sequences.

The library protocol tagged each TCR cDNA with a unique molecular identifier. TCRdb recomputed calls from the 5' RACE reads with MiXCR, one row per CDR3 protein. The data contain roughly 110,000 distinct CDR3 sequences, more than 10% of them singletons. This clonotype has ten or more counts. CDR3 length equals 15 residues. CDR1 MNHEY and CDR2 SMNVEV come from the germline V gene (reference sequence). V shed 5 bases, J shed 7 bases, and the junction held 11 bases outside the gene matches. As for time point: blood at routine non-recurrence follow-up after resection. The sequence came from a female donor with early-stage non-small cell lung cancer. This sequence joins TRBV27 and TRBJ1-2, with 9 bases that match TRBD1. The material was PBMCs, obtained at follow-up. Here the CDR3 reads CASSIARQGVSGYTF. CDR3 DNA: TGTGCCAGCAGTATAGCCCGACAGGGGGTCTCTGGCTACACCTTC.